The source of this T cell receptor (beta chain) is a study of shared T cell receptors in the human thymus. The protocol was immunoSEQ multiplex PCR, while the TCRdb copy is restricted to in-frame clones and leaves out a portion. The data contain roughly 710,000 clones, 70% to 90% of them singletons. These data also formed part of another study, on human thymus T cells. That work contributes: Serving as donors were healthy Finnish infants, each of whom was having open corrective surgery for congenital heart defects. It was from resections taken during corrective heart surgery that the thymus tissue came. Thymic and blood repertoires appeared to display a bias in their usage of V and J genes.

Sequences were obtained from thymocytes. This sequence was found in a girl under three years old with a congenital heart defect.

This chain's CDR3 is CASSFFPYTEAFF. The CDR3 nucleotides read TGCGCCAGCAGCTTTTTCCCGTACACTGAAGCTTTCTTT. This rearrangement joins TRBV5-1 to TRBJ1-1; D remains ambiguous. Trimming cost V 2 bases and J 3 bases, with 8 bases left between them. Germline loops: CDR1 SGHRS, CDR2 YFSETQ. The CDR3 has 13 residues.